The source of this T cell receptor (beta chain) is a study of patients and donors after allogeneic stem cell transplantation. This clonotype has a count of ten or more. TCRdb independently ran MiXCR on the RT-PCR reads; one entry per CDR3 protein. This table has about 960,000 distinct CDR3 sequences, about a sixth appearing once. The sample was blood, either unsorted or a sorted T cell fraction (not recorded which). This clonotype originated in a human donor who was either an allogeneic HSCT recipient or a stem cell or donor lymphocyte infusion donor (not recorded which). It is not recorded whose cells these are; they may come from a transplant donor.

The CDR3, as DNA: TGTGCCAGCAGCCAAGATCCCAGGACCGGGGAGCTGTTTTTT. Its translation is CASSQDPRTGELFF. The chain has TRBV4-2 and TRBJ2-2, with D unclear. The V end was cut by 0 bases, the J end by 5 bases, with 7 bases between. This CDR3 has 14 residues. The germline V gene encodes CDR1 LGHNA and CDR2 YNFKEQ.